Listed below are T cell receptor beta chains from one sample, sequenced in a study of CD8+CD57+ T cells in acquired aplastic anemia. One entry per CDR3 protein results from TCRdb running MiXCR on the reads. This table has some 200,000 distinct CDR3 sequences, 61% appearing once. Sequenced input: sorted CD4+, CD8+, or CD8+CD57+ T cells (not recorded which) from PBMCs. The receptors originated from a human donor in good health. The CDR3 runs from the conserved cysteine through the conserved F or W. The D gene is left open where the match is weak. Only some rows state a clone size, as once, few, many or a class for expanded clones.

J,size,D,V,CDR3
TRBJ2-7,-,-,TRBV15,CATSRDFPSSYEQYF
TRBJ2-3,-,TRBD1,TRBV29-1,CSVGGGQGRLDTQYF
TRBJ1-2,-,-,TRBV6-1,CASSLGGSKEGYTF
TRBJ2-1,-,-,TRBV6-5,CASRGNEQFF
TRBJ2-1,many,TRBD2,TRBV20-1,CSAKNGASGSQFF
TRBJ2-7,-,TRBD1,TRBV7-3,CASSYTTGREQYF
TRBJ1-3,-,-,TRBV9,CASSVGENTIYF
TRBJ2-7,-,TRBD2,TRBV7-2,CASSPGLAIYEQYF
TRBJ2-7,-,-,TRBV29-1,CSVVSTVYPYEQYF
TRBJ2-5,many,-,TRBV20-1,CSVQVQETQYF
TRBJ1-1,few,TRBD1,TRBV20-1,CSVRTGEAFF
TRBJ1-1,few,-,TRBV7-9,CASSASGEAFF